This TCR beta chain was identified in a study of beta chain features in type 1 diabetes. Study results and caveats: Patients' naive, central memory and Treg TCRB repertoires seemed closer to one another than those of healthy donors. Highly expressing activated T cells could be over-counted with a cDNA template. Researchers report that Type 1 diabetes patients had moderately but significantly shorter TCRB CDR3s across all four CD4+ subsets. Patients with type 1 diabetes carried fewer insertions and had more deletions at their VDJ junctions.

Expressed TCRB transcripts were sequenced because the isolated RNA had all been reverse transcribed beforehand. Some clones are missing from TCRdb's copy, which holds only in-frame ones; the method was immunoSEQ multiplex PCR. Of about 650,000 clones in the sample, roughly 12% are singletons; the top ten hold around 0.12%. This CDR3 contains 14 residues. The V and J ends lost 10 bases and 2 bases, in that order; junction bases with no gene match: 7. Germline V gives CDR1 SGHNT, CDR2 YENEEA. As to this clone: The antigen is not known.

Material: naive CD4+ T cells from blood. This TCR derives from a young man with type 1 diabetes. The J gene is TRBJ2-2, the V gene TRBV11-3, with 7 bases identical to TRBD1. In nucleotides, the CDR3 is TGTGCCATTAGGGGGCCCCTCAACACCGGGGAGCTGTTTTTT. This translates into CAIRGPLNTGELFF.